This entry concerns a single T cell receptor (beta chain). Its antigen remains unknown. Treatment here: roughly 18 received Ad26.COV2.S at low or high dose, single or two shots; 5 received placebo; per-sample allocation not given. Samples came from day 63 after the first vaccine or placebo injection. This sample is part of a study of Ad26.COV2.S vaccination and SARS-CoV-2 variants. At the level of the study: Sample donor was a member of the COV1001 Ad26.COV2.S trial arm.

The study's findings and limits: Greater spike-specific TCR breadth was seen in vaccine recipients than in placebo recipients.

Germline CDR1 is SEHNR and CDR2 is FQNEAQ (reference sequence). The V end lost 3 bases, the J end lost 3 bases, and 14 bases lay between the germline ends. The CDR3 runs 16 residues. The table came from immunoSEQ multiplex PCR; TCRdb's copy has only in-frame clones and leaves some out. Counted here are 360,000 or so clones, around nine tenths occurring once; the ten biggest clones make up about 1.9%. The TCR was taken from a person between 18 and 65 years old who received the Ad26.COV2.S COVID-19 vaccine or a placebo. This material consisted of peripheral blood, taken in a trial of Ad26.COV2.S vaccine versus placebo. The rearrangement uses TRBV7-9 and TRBJ2-2, with D possibly TRBD2 on 5 matching bases. This chain's CDR3 is CASSFTGGRYTGELFF. Written as DNA, the CDR3 is TGTGCCAGCAGCTTTACTGGAGGTCGGTACACCGGGGAGCTGTTTTTT.